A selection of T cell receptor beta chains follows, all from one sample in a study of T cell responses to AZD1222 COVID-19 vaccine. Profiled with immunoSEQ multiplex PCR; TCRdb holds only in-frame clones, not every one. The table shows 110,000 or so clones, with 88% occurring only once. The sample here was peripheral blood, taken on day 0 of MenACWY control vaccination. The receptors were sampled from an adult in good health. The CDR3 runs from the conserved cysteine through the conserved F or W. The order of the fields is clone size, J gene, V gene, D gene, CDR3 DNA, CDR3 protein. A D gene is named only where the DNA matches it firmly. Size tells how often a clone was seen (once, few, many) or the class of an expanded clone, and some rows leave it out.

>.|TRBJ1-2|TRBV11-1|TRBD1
TGTGCCAGCAGCTTGGACAGGCGAAACTATGGCTACACCTTC
CASSLDRRNYGYTF
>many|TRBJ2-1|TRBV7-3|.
TGTGCCAGCAGCCCCAGCCAGAGGAATGAGCAGTTCTTC
CASSPSQRNEQFF
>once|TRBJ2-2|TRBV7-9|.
TGTGCCAGCAGCTTAGGGGGGACCGGGGAGCTGTTTTTT
CASSLGGTGELFF
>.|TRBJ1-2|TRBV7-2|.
TGTGCCAGCAGCTTAGTGGGGGCTGGAGTTGATGGCTACACCTTC
CASSLVGAGVDGYTF
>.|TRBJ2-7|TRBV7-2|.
TGTGCCAGCTTGGGACGGACGGACCGGATAACGTTCGAGCAGTACTTC
CASLGRTDRITFEQYF
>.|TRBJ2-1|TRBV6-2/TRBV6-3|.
TGTGCCAGCAGTAACCCCGGGACTCAGGGGAATGAGCAGTTCTTC
CASSNPGTQGNEQFF
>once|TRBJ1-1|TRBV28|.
TGTGCCAGCAGTCCCCATTCAGTGGGGGTGGAAGCTTTCTTT
CASSPHSVGVEAFF
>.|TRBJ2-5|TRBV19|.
TGTGCCAGTAGTGGGGCCTTGGAAGAGACCCAGTACTTC
CASSGALEETQYF
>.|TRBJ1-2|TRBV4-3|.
TGCGCCAGCAGCCAAGATAGGACGGGGCTGAGGTATGGCTACACCTTC
CASSQDRTGLRYGYTF
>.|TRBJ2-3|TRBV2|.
TGTGCCAGCAGTGAAGAGGCAGAAGATACGCAGTATTTT
CASSEEAEDTQYF
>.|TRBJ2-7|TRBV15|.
TGTGCCACCAGCAGAGAAGCCACAGGACCCCTCGAGCAGTACTTC
CATSREATGPLEQYF
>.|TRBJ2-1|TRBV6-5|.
TGTGCCAGCATTCCCACAGGGCTGGAAAGGGTGGAGTTCTTC
CASIPTGLERVEFF
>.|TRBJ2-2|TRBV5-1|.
TGCGCCAGCAGCTGGGGGACCGCCAGGGTCACCGGGGAGCTGTTTTTT
CASSWGTARVTGELFF
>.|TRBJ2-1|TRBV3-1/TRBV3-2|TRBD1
TGTGCCAGCAGCCCGGGACAGAAGCAGTTCTTC
CASSPGQKQFF
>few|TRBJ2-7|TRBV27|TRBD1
TGTGCCAGCAGTTTAAGGGGGCTCTGGGACTACGAGCAGTACTTC
CASSLRGLWDYEQYF
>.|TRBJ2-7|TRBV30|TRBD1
TGTGCCTGGAGTGTAAGGGACAGCCGGGGTTACGAGCAGTACTTC
CAWSVRDSRGYEQYF
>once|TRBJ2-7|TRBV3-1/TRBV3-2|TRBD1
TGTGCCAGCGGGGGACAGGGCTTCTACGAGCAGTACTTC
CASGGQGFYEQYF
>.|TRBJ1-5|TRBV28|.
TGTGCCAGCAGTTCCTTAAGACAGTCACAGCCCCAGCATTTT
CASSSLRQSQPQHF